This T cell receptor beta chain was observed in a study of OX40 agonist ivuxolimab in advanced cancers. Whole-study context: Ivuxolimab was administered intravenously to patients at 0.01 to 10 mg/kg every 2 weeks.

Study-wide findings and caveats: CD4+ and CD8+ blood T cells expanded clonally by week 6 at 0.1 to 3.0 mg/kg. The antigens recognized by the expanded peripheral T cells, that is their antigen specificity, were not determined.

Trimming took off 4 bases at V and 8 bases at J, with 16 bases between the two ends. The CDR3 consists of 14 residues. CDR1 is SGHNT and CDR2 is YYREEE in the germline V gene (reference sequence). Produced via immunoSEQ multiplex PCR; TCRdb's table is partial and in-frame only. The repertoire consists of about 82,000 clones, with roughly 85% occurring once and the leading ten covering approximately 2.3%. A remark on this clone: The antigen is not known.

Sequencing was performed on CD4+ or CD8+ T cells sorted from blood, taken in a trial of the OX40 agonist ivuxolimab. The V call is TRBV5-4, the J call TRBJ1-3; a weak D match, TRBD1 (5 bases). This TCR was sampled from an adult with an advanced solid tumor such as melanoma, head and neck, liver or kidney cancer. The CDR3 loop reads CASSPGLGADTIYF. In DNA form, the CDR3 reads TGTGCCAGCAGCCCGGGACTTGGTGCAGACACCATATATTTT. Full variable domain (missing parts from reference TRBV5-4 and TRBJ1-3): ETGVTQSPTHLIKTRGQQVTLRCSSQSGHNTVSWYQQALGQGPQFIFQYYREEENGRGNFPPRFSGLQFPNYSSELNVNALELDDSALYLCASSPGLGADTIYFGEGSWLTVV.